Shown below are 10 T cell receptor beta chains from a single sample sequenced in a study of regulatory T cells in long-lasting Graves disease. Time point noted: persistent/refractory GD, antithyroid drugs over 5 years with positive TRAb. The TCR library was prepared using RNA isolated from PBMCs. Arm-PCR of CDR3 regions and iRepertoire HTBI primers were the basis on which TCR beta libraries were built. TCRdb re-derived calls from the multiplex PCR reads in MiXCR, one entry per CDR3 protein. The sample consists of approximately 360,000 distinct CDR3 sequences, approximately 23% of them appearing once. The sequences come from peripheral blood mononuclear cells (PBMCs), collected when the disease was refractory, from a patient treated with antithyroid drugs. Receptors originate from a woman aged 40 to 50 with Graves disease.

The chain uses TRBV5-6 and TRBJ2-2, with D perhaps matching TRBD1 (6 bases). Trimming removed 0 bases from V and 7 bases from J, with 13 bases in between. The CDR3 loop spans 15 amino acids. Looked up from germline, CDR1 is SGHDT and CDR2 is YYEEEE. CDR3 protein: CASSLEQGSYGELFF. CDR3 DNA sequence: TGTGCCAGCAGCTTGGAACAGGGTAGTTACGGGGAGCTGTTTTTT.

The chain combines TRBV19 with TRBJ1-2, with 8 positions matching TRBD1. This CDR3 comprises 14 residues. Germline values: CDR1 LNHDA, CDR2 SQIVND (reference sequence). The trim removed 6 bases at V and 5 bases at J, leaving 8 bases unmatched. This CDR3 reads CASRWQGAHYGYTF. In nucleotides, the CDR3 is TGTGCCAGTAGGTGGCAGGGGGCGCATTATGGCTACACCTTC.

This clonotype was observed a handful of times. The chain employs TRBV20-1 and TRBJ2-7; 9 bases line up with TRBD2. Germline assignment: CDR1 DFQATT and CDR2 SNEGSKA (reference sequence). The CDR3 has 13 amino acids. J lost 3 bases, V lost 3 bases, and 3 bases had no gene match. Here the CDR3 reads CSASRLAVYEQYF. CDR3 bases: TGCAGTGCTAGCAGACTAGCGGTCTACGAGCAGTACTTC.

This CDR3 is CASSFEGQGYYEQYF. In nucleotides, the CDR3 is TGTGCCAGCAGCTTTGAGGGACAGGGGTACTACGAGCAGTACTTC. This chain links TRBV5-5 with TRBJ2-7; 10 bases align to TRBD1. Trimming took 2 bases from V and 3 from J; bases not matched to a gene: 5. Looked up from germline, CDR1 is SGHKS and CDR2 is YYEKEE (reference sequence). The CDR3 totals 15 residues.

Many counts were recorded for this clonotype. The chain employs TRBV28 and TRBJ2-7; D perhaps matches TRBD2 (6 bases). The length of the CDR3 is 15 residues. V lost 5 bases and J 0 bases, leaving 14 bases between the germline ends. From germline, CDR1 is MDHEN and CDR2 SYDVKM. The CDR3 loop is CASSNPGRGSYEQYF. The CDR3 DNA follows: TGTGCCAGCAGTAACCCGGGGCGGGGCTCCTACGAGCAGTACTTC. Complete variable domain (other parts from reference TRBV28 and TRBJ2-7): DVKVTQSSRYLVKRTGEKVFLECVQDMDHENMFWYRQDPGLGLRLIYFSYDVKMKEKGDIPEGYSVSREKKERFSLILESASTNQTSMYLCASSNPGRGSYEQYFGPGTRLTVT.

Remarks on this clonotype: With a much larger clone just one base away, this may be a read error. CDR3 sequence (DNA): TGTGCCAGCTCATCTTGGGGGGAGGCCAGCCAAGAGACCCAGTACTTC. Its protein is CASSSWGEASQETQYF. This rearrangement joins TRBV6-1 to TRBJ2-5, with a tentative D call TRBD2 (6 bases). This CDR3 contains 16 residues. V was cut by 8 bases and J by 1 base, with 20 bases left in between. CDR1 MNHNS and CDR2 SASEGT come from the germline V gene.

The gene calls are TRBV11-2 and TRBJ2-7; 7 bases agree with TRBD2. The CDR3 covers 14 residues. With 4 bases clipped from V and 3 bases from J, the junction kept 6 bases outside the gene matches. Germline CDR1 and CDR2: SGHAT and FQNNGV. In nucleotides, the CDR3 is TGTGCCAGCAGCTGGGGGGGTCTGGACTACGAGCAGTACTTC. Translating gives CASSWGGLDYEQYF.

V is TRBV7-2 and J is TRBJ2-6; D unresolved. Germline V lookup: CDR1 SGHTA, CDR2 FQGNSA. CDR3 length equals 12 residues. Between the trimmed V and J ends, which lost 5 bases and 4 bases, there was a span of 3 bases. The DNA of the CDR3 is TGTGCCAGCAGCGGGGGGGCCAACGTCCTGACTTTC. This sequence encodes CASSGGANVLTF.

This clonotype was seen at least ten times. The chain links TRBV11-2 to TRBJ2-7, with 9 bases fitting TRBD2. The CDR3 runs 17 residues. The ends lost 1 base at V and 4 bases at J; junction bases unmatched: 11. The V gene's germline CDR1 is SGHAT and CDR2 FQNNGV. Here the CDR3 DNA reads TGTGCCAGCAGCTTAGGAGCGGGGGGCCGGGGGGCTTACGAGCAGTACTTC. Translation: CASSLGAGGRGAYEQYF.

This clonotype has at least ten counts. V is TRBV6-2 or TRBV6-3 and J is TRBJ2-7; TRBD2 aligns across 14 bases. The CDR3 runs 20 residues. Germline CDR1 MNHEY, CDR2 SVGEGT. J was trimmed by 3 bases and V by 0 bases; bases with no gene match: 13. The CDR3 DNA reads TGTGCCAGCAGTTACTCGAGGGGAGGACTAGCGGGAGGCCTCAACTACGAGCAGTACTTC. Residues: CASSYSRGGLAGGLNYEQYF.